Sequencing of this T cell receptor (beta chain) was carried out in a study of OX40 agonist ivuxolimab in advanced cancers. Study background: Subjects had a mean age of about 65 years, with a range of 23 to 79; roughly 80% were male. Study results and caveats: The authors also found low normalized T-cell clonal expansion in some nonresponders. Antigen targets of the expanded peripheral T cells went undetermined. The study found that CD8+ T cells averaged more expanded clones than CD4+.

The germline gives CDR1 SGHRS, CDR2 YFSETQ. The CDR3 totals 17 residues. The ends lost 4 bases at V and 2 bases at J; junction bases unmatched: 11. About this clone: Its antigen is unknown.

TCRdb's table, derived via immunoSEQ multiplex PCR, lists solely in-frame clones and lacks some. The sample gives 50,000 to 75,000 clones, under 90% of which show up once; more than 1.4% is in the top ten. This chain joins TRBV5-1 and TRBJ2-5; 10 nucleotides match TRBD2. Specimen: CD4+ or CD8+ T cells sorted from blood, collected in a trial of the OX40 agonist ivuxolimab. This TCR was recovered from an adult with an advanced solid tumor such as melanoma, head and neck, liver or kidney cancer. CDR3 loop: CASSQLGLAVPQETQYF. The CDR3 region has the DNA TGCGCCAGCAGCCAATTAGGACTAGCGGTTCCTCAAGAGACCCAGTACTTC.